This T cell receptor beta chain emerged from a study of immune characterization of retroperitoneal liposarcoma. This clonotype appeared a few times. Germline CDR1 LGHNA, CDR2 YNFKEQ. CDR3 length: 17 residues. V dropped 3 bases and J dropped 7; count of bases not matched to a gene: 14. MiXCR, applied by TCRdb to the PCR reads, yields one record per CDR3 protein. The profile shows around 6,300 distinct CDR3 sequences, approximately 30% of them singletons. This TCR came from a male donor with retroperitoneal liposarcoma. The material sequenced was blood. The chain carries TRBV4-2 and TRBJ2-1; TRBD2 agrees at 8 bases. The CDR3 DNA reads TGTGCCAGCAGCCATCTCTCAACTAGCGGAGGGCGGAATGAGCAGTTCTTC. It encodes CASSHLSTSGGRNEQFF.